This T cell receptor (beta chain) was sequenced for a study of T cell responses to AZD1222 COVID-19 vaccine. Study background: Samples with a second dose at about 4 or about 12 weeks were pooled together.

V dropped 5 bases and J dropped 5; count of bases not matched to a gene: 9. The germline gives CDR1 LGHDT, CDR2 YNNKEL (reference sequence). CDR3 length: 15 amino acids. Using immunoSEQ multiplex PCR, the repertoire was profiled, and TCRdb retains in-frame clones only, with some absent. The table has 120,000 or so clones, about 90% seen once. The chain is built from TRBV3-1 (or the pseudogene TRBV3-2) and TRBJ2-7; 10 bases are shared with TRBD1. The specimen was peripheral blood, collected on day 0 of AZD1222 vaccination. The receptor comes from an adult in good health. The DNA of the CDR3 is TGTGCCAGCAGCTTCACCGGGACAGGGGACGACGAGCAGTACTTC. Translated: CASSFTGTGDDEQYF.